The TCR beta chain under discussion was sequenced for a study of OX40 agonist ivuxolimab in advanced cancers. For the study at large: About 44% of patients had received prior checkpoint inhibitor therapy.

Study-level points and caveats: In a subset of nonresponders, normalized T-cell clonal expansion was also low.

Blood specimens came from baseline, cycle 4 day 1, and cycle 7 day 1. Trimming removed 5 bases from V and 7 bases from J; junction bases left unmatched: 10. Germline V gene sequence: CDR1 MNHNY, CDR2 SVGAGI (reference sequence). The CDR3 spans 14 residues. Notes on this clone: Its antigen remains unidentified.

Method: immunoSEQ multiplex PCR; TCRdb's copy keeps in-frame clones and lacks some. Of about 69,000 clones in the sample, 75% to 90% were seen once. This chain uses TRBV6-6 with TRBJ2-7; the match to TRBD1 covers 8 bases. The source of this sequence is an adult with an advanced solid tumor such as melanoma, head and neck, liver or kidney cancer. The source material was CD4+ or CD8+ T cells sorted from blood, sampled in a trial of the OX40 agonist ivuxolimab. The DNA of the CDR3 is TGTGCCAGCAGTCAACGGACAGGGACATTGGAGCAGTACTTC. Translating it yields CASSQRTGTLEQYF.